Below are 32 T cell receptor beta chains sequenced from a single sample in a study of PD-L1 blockade in urothelial cancer. Profiling relied on immunoSEQ multiplex PCR, and the TCRdb table lists in-frame clones only, not all of them. The sample has some 110,000 clones, around 93% seen once. Time point in this sample: peripheral blood 6 weeks after treatment start. The sequencing here drew on PBMCs, taken around atezolizumab (anti-PD-L1) treatment. These receptors were collected from a man between 60 and 70 years old with urothelial cancer.

This chain links TRBV2 with TRBJ2-3; 7 bases are a match to TRBD1. This CDR3 region has 14 residues. Losses at the gene ends were 4 bases for V and 5 bases for J; bases not matched to a gene: 6. Germline values: CDR1 SNHLY, CDR2 FYNNEI. The CDR3 nucleotides read TGTGCCAGCAGTGTACAGGGGCTGGGAGATACGCAGTATTTT. Encoded protein: CASSVQGLGDTQYF.

This chain links TRBV12-5 with TRBJ1-1, with TRBD1 matching over 10 bases. Germline V gene sequence: CDR1 LGHNT, CDR2 FRNRAP. Trimming at V came to 5 bases and at J to 1 base, leaving 7 bases not matched to a gene. The CDR3 consists of 16 residues. In nucleotides, the CDR3 is TGTGCTAGTGGTAGGACAGGGGGTAACGAGAACACTGAAGCTTTCTTT. Amino acid sequence: CASGRTGGNENTEAFF.

The chain has TRBV10-3 and TRBJ1-5; weak D call: TRBD1 (5 bases). The CDR3 covers 15 residues. V was trimmed by 2 bases and J by 7 bases, leaving 15 bases between them. CDR1 is ENHRY, CDR2 SYGVKD, per germline. CDR3 nucleotides: TGTGCCATCAGTGAGCGCAGGGTCGAGGAGCAGCCCCAGCATTTT. Translated: CAISERRVEEQPQHF.

The chain is built from TRBV12-5 and TRBJ2-2; TRBD2 agrees at 7 bases. Per germline, CDR1 LGHNT and CDR2 FRNRAP. The CDR3 totals 19 residues. V lost 7 bases and J lost 0; bases outside the gene matches: 17. The CDR3 loop is CASAPGLAGDDPNTGELFF. The CDR3 DNA sequence: TGTGCTAGTGCCCCAGGTTTAGCGGGCGACGATCCGAACACCGGGGAGCTGTTTTTT.

The V and J genes are TRBV25-1 and TRBJ2-1; D is possibly TRBD2 (5 bases). The CDR3 is 13 residues long. Trimming stripped 7 bases from V and 8 bases from J, with 15 bases between. Germline CDR1 MGHDK, CDR2 SYGVNS. The CDR3 DNA follows: TGTGCCAGCACCCGGGGAGTCATGTATGAGCAGTTCTTC. Amino acid sequence: CASTRGVMYEQFF.

J is TRBJ2-3 and V is TRBV6-6; TRBD1 matches at 10 bases. Germline CDR1 is MNHNY and CDR2 is SVGAGI (reference sequence). CDR3 length: 14 residues. Trimming at V came to 5 bases and at J to 7 bases, leaving 6 bases not matched to a gene. CDR3 in DNA: TGTGCCAGCAGTCAGACAGGGGGCTTGAATACGCAGTATTTT. This encodes CASSQTGGLNTQYF.

This chain joins TRBV5-4 and TRBJ2-5; 13 nucleotides line up with TRBD2. CDR3 size: 17 residues. The V segment lost 4 bases and the J segment 1 base; nucleotides outside the gene matches: 7. Germline loops: CDR1 SGHNT, CDR2 YYREEE (reference sequence). This CDR3 reads CASSQGLAGATQETQYF. In DNA form, the CDR3 reads TGTGCCAGCAGCCAAGGACTAGCGGGGGCAACCCAAGAGACCCAGTACTTC.

J is TRBJ2-7 and V is TRBV7-2, with 8 nucleotides matching TRBD1. This CDR3 spans 14 amino acids. V dropped 1 base and J dropped 1; count of bases not matched to a gene: 0. The germline CDR1 and CDR2 sequences are SGHTA and FQGNSA. CDR3 in amino acids: CASSLGDRSYEQYF. In DNA form, the CDR3 reads TGTGCCAGCAGCTTAGGGGACAGGTCCTACGAGCAGTACTTC.

The J gene is TRBJ2-3, the V gene TRBV10-2; D unresolved. V lost 4 bases and J lost 3, with 2 bases in between. Looked up from germline, CDR1 is WSHSY and CDR2 is SAAADI. The CDR3 is 11 amino acids. The chain's CDR3 is CASSATDTQYF. The CDR3 DNA reads TGCGCCAGCAGTGCAACAGATACGCAGTATTTT.

This clone was seen a few times. The chain has TRBV14 and TRBJ2-2; D might be TRBD2 (6 bases). The length of the CDR3 is 17 residues. V lost 2 bases and J lost 2, with 15 bases in between. Germline assignment: CDR1 SGHDN and CDR2 FVKESK. CDR3 sequence reads: CASSQYRGTTNTGELFF. As DNA, the CDR3 is TGTGCCAGCAGCCAATATCGGGGGACCACCAACACCGGGGAGCTGTTTTTT.

The chain employs TRBV5-1 and TRBJ2-7; TRBD2 might be the D (6 bases). The V gene lost 1 base and the J gene lost 5 bases, with 10 bases spanning the gap. Germline V gene sequence: CDR1 SGHRS, CDR2 YFSETQ. The CDR3 has 13 amino acids. As DNA, the CDR3 is TGCGCCAGCAGCTTGCTTGGGAGGAACGAGCAGTACTTC. Translating gives CASSLLGRNEQYF.

The CDR3 nucleotides are TGTGCCAGCAGCTTAGAATGGGGGAGCGGGGGAGCTTCCAATGAGCAGTTCTTC. Protein: CASSLEWGSGGASNEQFF. V and J are TRBV7-9 and TRBJ2-1, with TRBD2 matching over 8 bases. This CDR3 is 18 amino acids long. V trimming: 1 base; J trimming: 6 bases; junction bases outside the gene matches: 14. The germline V gene encodes CDR1 SEHNR and CDR2 FQNEAQ (reference sequence).

The chain carries TRBV27 and TRBJ2-5, with TRBD1 matching 9 bases. V shed 4 bases and J 1 base; nucleotides not matched to a gene: 4. The CDR3 extends over 15 amino acids. The germline V gene encodes CDR1 MNHEY and CDR2 SMNVEV (reference sequence). The DNA for the CDR3 is TGTGCCAGCAGTTCTCAGACAGGGGGCCAAGAGACCCAGTACTTC. Protein: CASSSQTGGQETQYF.

The J gene is TRBJ1-4, the V gene TRBV4-1; D remains ambiguous. From germline, CDR1 is MGHRA and CDR2 YSYEKL. The CDR3 runs 16 residues. Trimming left V 1 base short and J 0 bases short, with 9 bases between. The CDR3 region has the DNA TGCGCCAGCAGCCAAGGGGCTACAGCAACTAATGAAAAACTGTTTTTT. This translates into CASSQGATATNEKLFF.

The chain carries TRBV14 and TRBJ2-1; unclear D gene. The CDR3 has 15 amino acids. Looked up from germline, CDR1 is SGHDN and CDR2 is FVKESK. Trimming stripped 2 bases from V and 6 bases from J, with 14 bases between. The chain's CDR3 is CASSQLFLGLNEQFF. CDR3 DNA: TGTGCCAGCAGCCAACTATTCCTGGGCCTCAATGAGCAGTTCTTC.

This sequence joins TRBV5-1 and TRBJ2-5, with D possibly being TRBD2 (6 bases). CDR1 is SGHRS and CDR2 is YFSETQ in the germline V gene. The CDR3 extends over 13 amino acids. With 3 bases removed from V and 3 bases from J, the gap between germline ends came to 9 bases. The CDR3 loop is CASSSWGEETQYF. The CDR3 DNA reads as TGCGCCAGCAGCTCCTGGGGGGAAGAGACCCAGTACTTC.

This clone showed up just a few times. The rearrangement uses TRBV29-1 and TRBJ1-1; no definite D call. Trimming took 2 bases from V and 0 from J, leaving 7 bases between them. There are 13 residues in the CDR3. From germline, CDR1 is SQVTM and CDR2 ANQGSEA. In DNA, the CDR3 is TGCAGCGTTGAAAGCAATATGAACACTGAAGCTTTCTTT. Translating it yields CSVESNMNTEAFF.

This sequence joins TRBV18 and TRBJ1-5; weak D call: TRBD1 (6 bases). In germline, CDR1 is KGHSH, CDR2 LQKENI. The CDR3 is made up of 16 amino acids. V was pared by 6 bases and J by 6 bases, with 21 bases between. This chain's CDR3 is CASSYGTGSKGQPQHF. As DNA, the CDR3 is TGTGCCAGCTCCTATGGAACAGGGAGCAAAGGTCAGCCCCAGCATTTT. Combining the CDR3 with reference TRBV18 and TRBJ1-5 gives the whole variable domain NAGVMQNPRHLVRRRGQEARLRCSPMKGHSHVYWYRQLPEEGLKFMVYLQKENIIDESGMPKERFSAEFPKEGPSILRIQQVVRGDSAAYFCASSYGTGSKGQPQHFGDGTRLSIL.

This chain joins TRBV28 and TRBJ1-1; 11 nucleotides line up with TRBD1. CDR3 length: 15 amino acids. The ends lost 7 bases at V and 5 bases at J; junction bases unmatched: 9. The germline CDR1 and CDR2 sequences are MDHEN and SYDVKM. The CDR3 bases are TGTGCCAGCACCCCGGGACAGGGGGTTTATACTGAAGCTTTCTTT. It yields the protein CASTPGQGVYTEAFF.

This sequence joins TRBV29-1 and TRBJ2-7; D might be TRBD1 (6 bases). V was clipped by 3 bases and J by 4 bases, with 10 bases between them. Germline CDR1 SQVTM, CDR2 ANQGSEA. This CDR3 has 12 residues. Here the CDR3 reads CSVEDSIYEQYF. The CDR3 nucleotides read TGCAGCGTTGAGGACAGCATATACGAGCAGTACTTC.

The chain combines TRBV5-8 with TRBJ2-3; D is perhaps TRBD1 (5 bases). V dropped 2 bases and J dropped 6 bases, with 13 bases sitting between them. CDR3 size: 14 residues. Germline loops: CDR1 SGHTS, CDR2 YDEGEE. The CDR3 region has the DNA TGTGCCAGCAGCTTTTCAGGGCTGGGGGATACGCAGTATTTT. Amino acid sequence: CASSFSGLGDTQYF.

Only a few counts were recorded for this clone. J is TRBJ2-7 and V is TRBV7-8, with 9 bases lining up with TRBD2. The germline CDR1 and CDR2 sequences are SGHVS and FQNEAQ. There are 15 residues in the CDR3. Unmatched junction bases numbered 6, after V lost 3 bases and J lost 3 bases. CDR3 in DNA: TGTGCCAGCAGCTTCTTAGTAGCGGGGGACTACGAGCAGTACTTC. Protein product: CASSFLVAGDYEQYF.

This rearrangement joins TRBV7-2 to TRBJ1-1; no reliable D call. Per the germline V gene, CDR1 is SGHTA and CDR2 is FQGNSA. CDR3 size: 13 residues. V dropped 5 bases and J dropped 0 bases, with 7 bases sitting between them. The CDR3 DNA reads TGTGCCAGCAGCCCATCATTGAACACTGAAGCTTTCTTT. Encoded protein: CASSPSLNTEAFF.

This rearrangement joins TRBV5-6 to TRBJ2-7, with D possibly being TRBD1 (5 bases). This CDR3 comprises 13 residues. Per germline, CDR1 SGHDT and CDR2 YYEEEE. Trimming shortened V by 6 bases and J by 3 bases, and 13 bases separated the two germline ends. CDR3 in DNA: TGTGCCAGCACCCAGGGTAACCTCTACGAGCAGTACTTC. This codes for CASTQGNLYEQYF.

The chain has TRBV5-1 and TRBJ2-1; tentative D call: TRBD1 (7 bases). There are 13 residues in the CDR3. Germline assignment: CDR1 SGHRS and CDR2 YFSETQ. Trimming took 0 bases from V and 10 from J, leaving 11 bases between them. CDR3 sequence: CASSLGRGQEQFF. CDR3 DNA: TGCGCCAGCAGCTTGGGGAGGGGACAGGAGCAGTTCTTC.

V gene TRBV4-3 combines with J gene TRBJ2-4; D is perhaps TRBD2 (6 bases). The CDR3 has 20 amino acids. The V end was cut by 4 bases, the J end by 0 bases, with 25 bases between. Germline values: CDR1 LGHNA, CDR2 YSLEER. CDR3 sequence (DNA): TGCGCCAGCAGCCGGGACTTGCCGAGAGGCGGTAGCCTAGCCAAAAACATTCAGTACTTC. This encodes CASSRDLPRGGSLAKNIQYF.

Only a few counts were recorded for this clone. The rearrangement links TRBV7-9 to TRBJ1-2; D remains unclear. The CDR3 sequence is 13 residues long. CDR1 is SEHNR, CDR2 FQNEAQ, per germline (reference sequence). Trimming removed 3 bases at V and 4 bases at J, with 9 bases between. DNA for the CDR3: TGTGCCAGCAGCTTGGGCAGTGCCTATGGCTACACCTTC. Translating gives CASSLGSAYGYTF.

The chain combines TRBV6-5 with TRBJ2-1, with TRBD1 matching 7 bases. CDR1 MNHEY and CDR2 SVGAGI come from the germline V gene. The CDR3 covers 14 residues. V gave up 6 bases and J gave up 6 bases; unmatched junction bases: 8. The CDR3 spells CASSQYRGFNEQFF. CDR3 bases: TGTGCCAGCAGCCAATACAGGGGTTTCAATGAGCAGTTCTTC.

V is TRBV5-1 and J is TRBJ2-1; unclear D gene. Trimming left V 2 bases short and J 0 bases short, with 6 bases between. The CDR3 is 14 amino acids. CDR1 is SGHRS, CDR2 YFSETQ, per germline. CDR3 sequence (DNA): TGCGCCAGCAGCTTTTTTAGCTCCTACAATGAGCAGTTCTTC. Protein: CASSFFSSYNEQFF.

The CDR3 coding sequence is TGTGCCACCAGCAGAGATTCGGGACAGAGTGGATCGCCCCAGTATTTT. It codes for CATSRDSGQSGSPQYF. This chain connects TRBV15 to TRBJ1-5, with 7 nucleotides matching TRBD1. Gene TRBJ2-3 matches the end of the DNA better, so the J call may be wrong. CDR3 size: 16 residues. Germline lookup yields CDR1 LNHNV and CDR2 YYDKDF (reference sequence).

This rearrangement joins TRBV19 to TRBJ2-6; D is perhaps TRBD2 (5 bases). Deletions cut 2 bases from V and 2 bases from J, with 7 bases between. Germline CDR1 and CDR2: LNHDA and SQIVND (reference sequence). This CDR3 spans 15 amino acids. This CDR3 is CASSITGAGANVLTF. For the CDR3, the DNA is TGTGCCAGTAGTATAACCGGGGCTGGGGCCAACGTCCTGACTTTC.

This chain links TRBV19 with TRBJ2-7, with 7 bases that match TRBD1. Germline CDR1 LNHDA, CDR2 SQIVND (reference sequence). The CDR3 covers 15 residues. Trimming at V came to 4 bases and at J to 6 bases, leaving 12 bases not matched to a gene. This CDR3 is CASSRNRGTPGEQYF. The CDR3 DNA reads TGTGCCAGTAGTAGAAACAGGGGTACTCCTGGCGAGCAGTACTTC.